Presented here are 11 T cell receptor beta chains from one specimen sequenced in a study of blood T cell repertoires in COVID-19. Here immunoSEQ multiplex PCR was the method, and the copy in TCRdb shows in-frame clones only, minus some. The table lists fewer than 350,000 clones, around nine tenths of them singletons. What was sequenced was peripheral blood. The source is a woman in her seventies with COVID-19, enrolled during active disease.

This clone was detected a few times. Other DNA sequences in this sample translate to the same CDR3. The rearrangement links TRBV20-1 to TRBJ1-1; D gene unclear. Germline CDR1 DFQATT, CDR2 SNEGSKA (reference sequence). V lost 3 bases to trimming and J lost 1 base, with 3 bases between them. The CDR3 spans 11 residues. The CDR3, as DNA: TGCAGTGCTAGTCGGAACACTGAAGCTTTCTTT. This codes for CSASRNTEAFF.

This clone was recorded only once. The rearrangement joins TRBV12-3 or TRBV12-4 to TRBJ2-1, with TRBD2 identical over 9 bases. V shed 3 bases, J shed 15 bases, and the junction held 6 bases outside the gene matches. CDR3 size: 12 residues. CDR3 sequence (DNA): TGTGCCAGCAGTTTCACCGGGACTAGCTTGTTCTTC. Translation gives CASSFTGTSLFF.

The chain uses TRBV5-1 and TRBJ2-2; 9 nucleotides agree with TRBD1. The germline gives CDR1 SGHRS, CDR2 YFSETQ. CDR3 length equals 15 residues. The J segment lost 6 bases and the V segment lost 4 bases, leaving 7 bases of the junction unmatched. The CDR3: CASSADRGTAGELFF. The DNA of the CDR3 is TGCGCCAGCAGCGCTGACAGGGGGACCGCCGGGGAGCTGTTTTTT.

This rearrangement joins TRBV7-2 to TRBJ1-4; TRBD1 matches 7 bases. The trim removed 5 bases at V and 8 bases at J, leaving 11 bases unmatched. CDR3 length: 15 amino acids. The germline V gene encodes CDR1 SGHTA and CDR2 FQGNSA. CDR3 loop: CASSMTGSKDEKLFF. The CDR3 region has the DNA TGTGCCAGCAGCATGACAGGGTCAAAAGACGAAAAACTGTTTTTT. The variable domain in full, with the rest retrieved from reference TRBV7-2 and TRBJ1-4, is GAGVSQSPSNKVTEKGKDVELRCDPISGHTALYWYRQSLGQGLEFLIYFQGNSAPDKSGLPSDRFSAERTGGSVSTLTIQRTQQEDSAVYLCASSMTGSKDEKLFFGSGTQLSVL.

The rearrangement links TRBV24-1 to TRBJ2-1; maybe TRBD1 (6 bases). V lost 4 bases and J lost 7, with 10 bases in between. CDR1 and CDR2 from the germline V gene are KGHDR and SFDVKD. The CDR3 consists of 13 residues. The CDR3 region has the DNA TGTGCCACCAGTGACACCACAGGGAATGAGCAGTTCTTC. This gives the protein CATSDTTGNEQFF.

The V gene is TRBV3-1 (or the pseudogene TRBV3-2), the J gene TRBJ2-3, with 8 bases aligning to TRBD2. The V and J ends lost 5 bases and 3 bases, in that order; junction bases with no gene match: 7. The CDR3 has 15 residues. The germline CDR1 and CDR2 sequences are LGHDT and YNNKEL (reference sequence). The DNA for the CDR3 is TGTGCCAGCAGCTACTGGACTAGCCAAACAGATACGCAGTATTTT. Protein sequence: CASSYWTSQTDTQYF.

The rearrangement links TRBV4-1 to TRBJ2-2, with 7 bases that match TRBD1. The CDR3 spans 17 residues. From germline, CDR1 is MGHRA and CDR2 YSYEKL. V trimming: 3 bases; J trimming: 0 bases; junction bases outside the gene matches: 7. The CDR3, as DNA: TGCGCCAGCAGCCATCCCAGGGGGTTCGCGAACACCGGGGAGCTGTTTTTT. Its translation: CASSHPRGFANTGELFF.

The chain recombines TRBV7-2 with TRBJ2-7; possible D gene TRBD1, 6 bases. The CDR3 is 13 residues long. V was shortened by 5 bases and J by 9 bases, with 17 bases between the two germline ends. Germline CDR1 is SGHTA and CDR2 is FQGNSA. CDR3: CASSPDPGARQYF. The CDR3 nucleotides are TGTGCCAGCAGCCCCGACCCAGGGGCGCGGCAGTACTTC. Complete variable domain (other parts from reference TRBV7-2 and TRBJ2-7): GAGVSQSPSNKVTEKGKDVELRCDPISGHTALYWYRQSLGQGLEFLIYFQGNSAPDKSGLPSDRFSAERTGGSVSTLTIQRTQQEDSAVYLCASSPDPGARQYFGPGTRLTVT.

The chain joins TRBV19 to TRBJ1-1; TRBD1 might be the D (5 bases). Germline loops: CDR1 LNHDA, CDR2 SQIVND (reference sequence). The CDR3 covers 19 residues. Trimming took off 2 bases at V and 1 base at J, with 23 bases between the two ends. CDR3 residues: CASSIFRDQGAPPNTEAFF. CDR3 bases: TGTGCCAGTAGTATATTCAGGGATCAAGGAGCCCCCCCGAACACTGAAGCTTTCTTT.

The sample holds a few counts of this clone. The genes are TRBV29-1 and TRBJ2-1; a possible D gene is TRBD1 (5 bases). Per the germline V gene, CDR1 is SQVTM and CDR2 is ANQGSEA. V gave up 1 base and J gave up 1 base, with 11 bases separating them. CDR3 size: 15 residues. DNA of the CDR3: TGCAGCGTTGAAGGCCTCAGGGATTCCTACAATGAGCAGTTCTTC. It specifies CSVEGLRDSYNEQFF.

V usage is TRBV7-9 and J usage is TRBJ2-7; D perhaps matches TRBD2 (6 bases). V shed 6 bases and J shed 2 bases, with 17 bases lying between them. Germline lookup yields CDR1 SEHNR and CDR2 FQNEAQ (reference sequence). CDR3 length: 15 residues. The CDR3 region has the DNA TGTGCCAGCAGTCCCGGGGGAACTGGCCCCTACGAGCAGTACTTC. Protein product: CASSPGGTGPYEQYF.